Below are 31 T cell receptor beta chains sequenced from a single sample in a study of blood T cell repertoires in COVID-19. The protocol was immunoSEQ multiplex PCR, while the TCRdb copy is restricted to in-frame clones and leaves out a portion. The table has some 210,000 clones, 81% seen once; the top ten hold around 9.2%. Sequencing input: PBMCs or T cells enriched from blood (not recorded which). The receptors stem from a man in his forties or fifties who had recovered from COVID-19.

V gene TRBV14 combines with J gene TRBJ1-3, with D possibly matching TRBD1 (5 bases). The CDR3 covers 16 residues. Germline CDR1 SGHDN, CDR2 FVKESK. Trimming took off 1 base at V and 0 bases at J, with 10 bases between the two ends. The CDR3: CASSQAGLSSGNTIYF. For the CDR3, the DNA is TGTGCCAGCAGCCAAGCGGGACTCAGCTCTGGAAACACCATATATTTT.

For the CDR3, the DNA is TGCAGCGTTAAACGCGGGACTAGCGGACCTAATGAGCAGTTCTTC. It codes for CSVKRGTSGPNEQFF. The V and J genes are TRBV29-1 and TRBJ2-1; 11 bases agree with TRBD2. Germline V lookup: CDR1 SQVTM, CDR2 ANQGSEA. Germline trimming cut 5 bases from V and 7 bases from J; bases unmatched to any gene: 10. The CDR3 is 15 amino acids.

V is TRBV18 and J is TRBJ2-2; 12 bases line up with TRBD2. With V trimmed by 10 bases and J by 0 bases, 12 bases remained unmatched. This CDR3 region has 18 residues. Germline V gene lookup returns CDR1 KGHSH and CDR2 LQKENI. The CDR3 sequence: CATRGGLAGSANTGELFF. CDR3 nucleotides: TGTGCCACCCGAGGCGGACTAGCGGGAAGCGCGAACACCGGGGAGCTGTTTTTT.

This chain links TRBV19 with TRBJ2-1; 7 bases map to TRBD1. The CDR3 has 13 residues. Trimming removed 3 bases from V and 10 bases from J; junction bases left unmatched: 6. CDR1 and CDR2 (germline): LNHDA, SQIVND (reference sequence). CDR3 bases: TGTGCCAGTAGTATTGTAGGGGGCATGGAGCAGTTCTTC. Translating gives CASSIVGGMEQFF.

V gene TRBV5-4 combines with J gene TRBJ1-1; D not certain. Germline lookup yields CDR1 SGHNT and CDR2 YYREEE (reference sequence). V was clipped by 4 bases and J by 1 base, with 5 bases between them. This CDR3 contains 12 residues. CDR3 nucleotide sequence: TGTGCCAGCAGCCAGAAGAACACTGAAGCTTTCTTT. This sequence encodes CASSQKNTEAFF.

The chain couples TRBV18 to TRBJ1-5, with 7 bases lining up with TRBD1. This CDR3 has 13 residues. Germline V CDR1 and CDR2: KGHSH, LQKENI. The junction had 3 bases not matched to a gene; V was cut back by 5 bases and J by 5 bases. The CDR3 nucleotides read TGTGCCAGCTCAAGCGACAGGGATCAGCCCCAGCATTTT. Its translation is CASSSDRDQPQHF.

The rearrangement joins TRBV12-3 or TRBV12-4 to TRBJ1-6; 7 nucleotides line up with TRBD1. The CDR3 totals 13 residues. V dropped 8 bases and J dropped 9; count of bases not matched to a gene: 7. For the CDR3, the DNA is TGTGCCAGCTGCTCAGGGGGAGCTTCACCCCTCCACTTT. It codes for CASCSGGASPLHF.

The chain is built from TRBV5-5 and TRBJ2-5; 7 positions match TRBD2. J lost 5 bases, V lost 4 bases, and 14 bases had no gene match. CDR3 length equals 16 residues. CDR1 and CDR2 from the germline V gene are SGHKS and YYEKEE (reference sequence). The CDR3 nucleotides read TGTGCCAGCAGCCAGGGCCGGGGAGGGTCCGGGGAGACCCAGTACTTC. This translates into CASSQGRGGSGETQYF.

V is TRBV6-5 and J is TRBJ1-2; TRBD1 is a possible D gene (6 bases). Trimming pared 8 bases from V and 7 bases from J, leaving 11 bases between. The CDR3 spans 11 residues. The V gene's germline CDR1 is MNHEY and CDR2 SVGAGI. CDR3 residues: CASRDTIGYTF. CDR3 nucleotide sequence: TGTGCCAGCCGGGACACTATTGGCTACACCTTC.

J is TRBJ2-7 and V is TRBV27; possible D gene TRBD1, 6 bases. V was trimmed by 3 bases and J by 4 bases, leaving 16 bases between them. CDR1 is MNHEY, CDR2 SMNVEV, per germline (reference sequence). This CDR3 is 15 amino acids long. CDR3 loop: CASSFYRDKPYEQYF. The DNA of the CDR3 is TGTGCCAGCAGTTTCTACCGGGACAAACCTTACGAGCAGTACTTC.

The rearrangement joins TRBV29-1 to TRBJ1-4; 7 positions match TRBD1. The CDR3 is made up of 15 amino acids. Germline V gene data show CDR1 as SQVTM and CDR2 as ANQGSEA. V gave up 6 bases and J gave up 4 bases; unmatched junction bases: 11. Written as DNA, the CDR3 is TGCAGCGTAAAACCACAGGGGTCGGGTAATGAAAAACTGTTTTTT. It translates to CSVKPQGSGNEKLFF.

This chain connects TRBV10-1 to TRBJ1-6; 9 bases are shared with TRBD1. Trimming at V came to 5 bases and at J to 12 bases, leaving 11 bases not matched to a gene. The CDR3 is made up of 15 amino acids. Germline V CDR1 and CDR2: WNHNN, SYGVQD (reference sequence). Written as DNA, the CDR3 is TGCGCCAGCAGTCCCTCGGGACAGGGCCCACGACCCCTCCACTTT. Encoded protein: CASSPSGQGPRPLHF.

The V and J genes are TRBV30 and TRBJ1-5; TRBD1 is a possible D gene (6 bases). Germline CDR1 and CDR2: GTSNPN and SVGIG (reference sequence). This CDR3 is 15 amino acids long. Trimming took 3 bases from V and 3 from J, leaving 15 bases between them. CDR3 residues: CAWRGWGGNNQPQHF. CDR3 in DNA: TGTGCCTGGAGAGGATGGGGGGGCAACAATCAGCCCCAGCATTTT.

J is TRBJ1-5 and V is TRBV9; D possibly corresponds to TRBD1 (5 bases). The germline V and J ends were trimmed by 7 bases and 7 bases, with 18 bases remaining between them. The CDR3 is 14 amino acids. Per germline, CDR1 SGDLS and CDR2 YYNGEE. The CDR3 is CASPWAGVKQPQHF. The CDR3 DNA is TGTGCCAGCCCCTGGGCGGGGGTAAAACAGCCCCAGCATTTT.

The chain joins TRBV7-6 to TRBJ2-3; D perhaps matches TRBD1 (6 bases). Per the germline V gene, CDR1 is SGHVS and CDR2 is FNYEAQ. The CDR3 length is 15 residues. Trimming left V 4 bases short and J 4 bases short, with 15 bases between. In nucleotides, the CDR3 is TGTGCCAGCAGCTCTGACCTTCGGACAGCAGATACGCAGTATTTT. Translating gives CASSSDLRTADTQYF.

The chain employs TRBV7-9 and TRBJ1-2; 7 positions agree with TRBD1. This CDR3 region has 15 residues. Germline loops: CDR1 SEHNR, CDR2 FQNEAQ (reference sequence). CDR3 nucleotide sequence: TGTGGCCAGCAGCTTAGCTACAGGGGTAGGTATGGCTACACCTTC. It encodes CGQQLSYRGRYGYTF.

J is TRBJ1-1 and V is TRBV28; 7 bases are shared with TRBD1. The CDR3 is 17 amino acids. In germline, CDR1 is MDHEN, CDR2 SYDVKM. With 2 bases clipped from V and 1 base from J, the junction kept 10 bases outside the gene matches. This CDR3 reads CASSLPRRGNRNTEAFF. The CDR3 region has the DNA TGTGCCAGCAGTTTACCCCGCAGGGGGAATCGGAACACTGAAGCTTTCTTT.

The chain is built from TRBV18 and TRBJ1-5; D remains ambiguous. The ends were cut back, 0 bases at V and 0 bases at J, with 6 bases in the middle. This CDR3 contains 15 residues. Germline CDR1 is KGHSH and CDR2 is LQKENI. The CDR3 DNA is TGTGCCAGCTCACCACCACGCAGTAGCAATCAGCCCCAGCATTTT. Translating gives CASSPPRSSNQPQHF.

The CDR3 loop is CASSQVRGLAGGVGWNEQFF. The DNA of the CDR3 is TGTGCCAGCAGCCAAGTTAGGGGACTAGCGGGGGGAGTTGGTTGGAATGAGCAGTTCTTC. This rearrangement joins TRBV3-1 (or the pseudogene TRBV3-2) to TRBJ2-1, with TRBD2 identical over 15 bases. Germline V gene data show CDR1 as LGHDT and CDR2 as YNNKEL (reference sequence). The CDR3 spans 20 residues. V lost 1 base and J lost 7; bases outside the gene matches: 14.

The CDR3 is CASSPRPRQSPPYNEQFF. CDR3 bases: TGCGCCAGCAGTCCCCGACCTCGACAGTCACCCCCTTACAATGAGCAGTTCTTC. The rearrangement links TRBV23-1 to TRBJ2-1, with D possibly matching TRBD1 (5 bases). TRBV23-1 has ORF status, its function being uncertain. Trimming removed 4 bases from V and 4 bases from J, with 23 bases in between. CDR3 length equals 18 residues.

J is TRBJ1-5 and V is TRBV6-5; tentative D call: TRBD1 (5 bases). The CDR3 loop spans 16 amino acids. CDR1 and CDR2 (germline): MNHEY, SVGAGI. The V end was cut by 4 bases, the J end by 0 bases, with 13 bases between. CDR3 DNA: TGTGCCAGCAGTTGGGCGACAGAGAATAGCAATCAGCCCCAGCATTTT. Translation: CASSWATENSNQPQHF.

The V gene is TRBV18, the J gene TRBJ2-3, with a possible D match to TRBD2 (6 bases). Germline-derived CDR1 and CDR2 are KGHSH and LQKENI. Trimming left V 4 bases short and J 1 base short, with 9 bases between. The CDR3 totals 14 residues. The CDR3 region has the DNA TGTGCCAGCTCACGGGGGGATGGCACAGATACGCAGTATTTT. Amino acids: CASSRGDGTDTQYF.

The V gene is TRBV10-1, the J gene TRBJ2-2; 12 nucleotides line up with TRBD2. The CDR3 extends over 14 amino acids. Germline V gene sequence: CDR1 WNHNN, CDR2 SYGVQD (reference sequence). V lost 8 bases to trimming and J lost 4 bases; unmatched junction nucleotides: 2. The CDR3 region is CASGLAGFTGELFF. DNA for the CDR3: TGCGCCAGCGGACTAGCGGGATTCACCGGGGAGCTGTTTTTT.

This rearrangement joins TRBV19 to TRBJ2-3, with 9 bases that match TRBD1. The V gene's germline CDR1 is LNHDA and CDR2 SQIVND (reference sequence). The CDR3 is 16 residues long. V was pared by 7 bases and J by 2 bases, with 10 bases of the junction left unmatched. The CDR3 nucleotides are TGTGCCAGTACTATTGGGACAGGGAGGGCCACAGATACGCAGTATTTT. This codes for CASTIGTGRATDTQYF.

The genes are TRBV7-9 and TRBJ1-5; D is undetermined. V was cut by 2 bases and J by 2 bases, with 4 bases left in between. CDR1 SEHNR and CDR2 FQNEAQ come from the germline V gene (reference sequence). CDR3 length: 13 residues. CDR3 in DNA: TGTGCCAGCAGCTTACAGGGCAATCAGCCCCAGCATTTT. It encodes CASSLQGNQPQHF.

The chain carries TRBV6-5 and TRBJ2-1; TRBD2 aligns across 7 bases. The germline V gene has CDR1 MNHEY and CDR2 SVGAGI. V was clipped by 2 bases and J by 10 bases; unmatched bases: 5. The CDR3 spans 13 residues. The CDR3 DNA sequence: TGTGCCAGCAGTTACCCCGGGACTACCGAGCAGTTCTTC. It yields the protein CASSYPGTTEQFF.

CDR3 region: CASRTGERGNTIYF. The CDR3 region has the DNA TGTGCCAGCCGGACCGGGGAGCGAGGAAACACCATATATTTT. The V gene is TRBV19, the J gene TRBJ1-3; D call uncertain. V gave up 9 bases and J gave up 4 bases, with 16 bases separating them. The CDR3 is 14 residues long. Germline CDR1 is LNHDA and CDR2 is SQIVND (reference sequence).

This clone was counted between two and nine times. The chain links TRBV6-5 to TRBJ1-3, with a weak D call TRBD1 (5 bases). Between the trimmed V and J ends, which lost 6 bases and 4 bases, there was a span of 13 bases. Germline CDR1 and CDR2: MNHEY and SVGAGI. The CDR3 contains 14 residues. This CDR3 reads CASSRAGQGNTIYF. CDR3 sequence (DNA): TGTGCCAGCAGCCGGGCAGGGCAGGGAAACACCATATATTTT.

This clone showed up just a few times. The chain links TRBV18 to TRBJ2-7, with 9 bases fitting TRBD1. The trim removed 2 bases at V and 1 base at J, leaving 3 bases unmatched. Germline CDR1 is KGHSH and CDR2 is LQKENI. The CDR3 runs 15 residues. The CDR3 sequence is CASSPDRGTSYEQYF. In nucleotides, the CDR3 is TGTGCCAGCTCACCAGACAGGGGGACATCCTACGAGCAGTACTTC.

The V and J genes are TRBV11-2 and TRBJ2-2, with D possibly being TRBD2 (5 bases). V was clipped by 0 bases and J by 0 bases, with 11 bases between them. This CDR3 region has 17 residues. Per the germline V gene, CDR1 is SGHAT and CDR2 is FQNNGV. In DNA form, the CDR3 reads TGTGCCAGCAGCTTAGATACTAAGCGGACGAACACCGGGGAGCTGTTTTTT. Residues: CASSLDTKRTNTGELFF.

On this clone: The CDR3 does not end in the conserved phenylalanine or tryptophan, so this is likely a read error. The DNA of the CDR3 is TGTGCCAGCAGTTCTCTACTTCAGGGTCAGCCCCAGCATCTT. Its protein is CASSSLLQGQPQHL. The J gene is TRBJ1-5, the V gene TRBV27, with a possible D match to TRBD1 (5 bases). In germline, CDR1 is MNHEY, CDR2 SMNVEV (reference sequence). V lost 4 bases and J 6 bases, leaving 13 bases between the germline ends. CDR3 length equals 14 residues.